A selection of T cell receptor beta chains follows, all from one sample in a study of OX40 agonist ivuxolimab in advanced cancers. The method was immunoSEQ multiplex PCR; TCRdb's version includes in-frame clones alone and lacks a portion of them. The sample lists about 53,000 clones; approximately 84% were seen once. The input for sequencing was CD4+ or CD8+ T cells sorted from blood, taken in a trial of the OX40 agonist ivuxolimab. The receptors stem from an adult with an advanced solid tumor such as melanoma, head and neck, liver or kidney cancer. Each CDR3 is given with its conserved first and last residue. Each record gives: CDR3 DNA, CDR3 protein, clone size, V gene, J gene, D gene. A D gene is named only where the DNA matches it firmly. For some rows the clone size is stated as once, few or many, or as a class when expanded; others skip it.

TGTGCCAGCAGGGGGCATGGGGCTAGCGGTATCTACGAGCAGTACTTC,CASRGHGASGIYEQYF,-,TRBV27,TRBJ2-7,TRBD2
TGTGCCAGCAGGAGGCCAGGGGCCCCAACTAACTATGGCTACACCTTC,CASRRPGAPTNYGYTF,-,TRBV27,TRBJ1-2,-
TGTGCCAGCAGCAATTACCAGGGCTGGGCTGAAGCTTTCTTT,CASSNYQGWAEAFF,once,TRBV21-1,TRBJ1-1,-
TGTGCCAGCAGTGAAGGGGTAGTCCAGCGGCCCCAGCATTTT,CASSEGVVQRPQHF,-,TRBV2,TRBJ1-5,-
TGTGCCAGCAGTGAATCCCCAGCGGGAGGGCCGGGTGAGCAGTTCTTC,CASSESPAGGPGEQFF,once,TRBV2,TRBJ2-1,TRBD2
TGTGCCAGCAGCTTGGGTGGGGGGAGTAACTATGGCTACACCTTC,CASSLGGGSNYGYTF,-,TRBV5-5,TRBJ1-2,-
TGTGCCATCAGTGACGGACTAGCGGGAGGGCCCAACGAGCAGTACTTC,CAISDGLAGGPNEQYF,-,TRBV10-3,TRBJ2-7,TRBD2
TGTGCCTGGATAAAAGCGATCGGCACCGGGGAGCTGTTTTTT,CAWIKAIGTGELFF,-,TRBV30,TRBJ2-2,-
TGTGCCAGCAGCTTGGCCGTCGGGCTAGCGGGGCGTACCTACGAGCAGTACTTC,CASSLAVGLAGRTYEQYF,-,TRBV5-6,TRBJ2-7,TRBD2
TGTGCCAGTAGTCCCCGACAGGGGCGATGGGAGACCCAGTACTTC,CASSPRQGRWETQYF,-,TRBV19,TRBJ2-5,TRBD1
TGTGCCAGCTCACCTCAACTAGCGGGAGTCTCCTACAATGAGCAGTTCTTC,CASSPQLAGVSYNEQFF,-,TRBV18,TRBJ2-1,TRBD2
TGCGCCAGCAGCCAGTTATTGGGGCAGGGGGCCTACGAGCAGTACTTC,CASSQLLGQGAYEQYF,-,TRBV4-1,TRBJ2-7,TRBD1
TGTGCCAGCAGTACAACCGAAGGACCGACTTACTATGGCTACACCTTC,CASSTTEGPTYYGYTF,-,TRBV28,TRBJ1-2,-
TGTGCCAGCAGTGAATCGGGTAGGGGAGGATATAATTCACCCCTCCACTTT,CASSESGRGGYNSPLHF,-,TRBV25-1,TRBJ1-6,-
TGTGCCAGCAGTGATGGGGCAGACTATGGCTACACCTTC,CASSDGADYGYTF,-,TRBV2,TRBJ1-2,-
TGTGCCAGCTCACCTCTCCGACAGGAGCAAGAGACCCAGTACTTC,CASSPLRQEQETQYF,-,TRBV18,TRBJ2-5,-
TGTGCCAGCAGCTGGGGGGGACTAGCGGAGGAGCAGTACTTC,CASSWGGLAEEQYF,-,TRBV7-2,TRBJ2-7,TRBD2
TGTGCCAGCAGCTTAGGAGAAGAGACCCAGTACTTC,CASSLGEETQYF,-,TRBV7-9,TRBJ2-5,-
TGTGCCAGCAGTGGGGGGGAGGGGCGTCGTTCACCCCTCCACTTT,CASSGGEGRRSPLHF,few,TRBV6-1,TRBJ1-6,-
TGCAGCGTTGGAGTAGCGGGCACAGATACGCAGTATTTT,CSVGVAGTDTQYF,-,TRBV29-1,TRBJ2-3,-
TGTGCCTGGAGTAGAGAGAGGGCCACTGAAGCTTTCTTT,CAWSRERATEAFF,-,TRBV30,TRBJ1-1,-
TGCGCCAGCAGCGAACTAGCCGTGGGGTACACCTTC,CASSELAVGYTF,-,TRBV5-1,TRBJ1-2,-
TGTGCCAGCAGTTACGACGGCGGGGAGCTGTTTTTT,CASSYDGGELFF,-,TRBV6-6,TRBJ2-2,-
TGTGCCAGCAGCGGAGACAGGGTGGGTGGCTACACCTTC,CASSGDRVGGYTF,-,TRBV7-2,TRBJ1-2,TRBD1
TGTGCCAGCAGTTACGAGTGGGCAGGGCGTAATGAAAAACTGTTTTTT,CASSYEWAGRNEKLFF,-,TRBV6-6,TRBJ1-4,-
TGCAGCGTTAGACTAGCGGGAGAGCTGTTCTTC,CSVRLAGELFF,-,TRBV29-1,TRBJ2-1,TRBD2
TGTGCCAGCAGCTCTCCCCAGAACCCCCGGACCGCTAGGGACACAGATACGCAGTATTTT,CASSSPQNPRTARDTDTQYF,few,TRBV13,TRBJ2-3,-
TGTGCCAGCAGCTTGGCGTCTATAACAGGGCTTGTCCAGCCCCAGCATTTT,CASSLASITGLVQPQHF,-,TRBV5-5,TRBJ1-5,-
TGCGCCAGCAGCTTGGAGTCAGGAGGGCAGCCCCAGCATTTT,CASSLESGGQPQHF,-,TRBV5-1,TRBJ1-5,-
TGTGCCAGCAAGGAGGGGAGGAACACTGAAGCTTTCTTT,CASKEGRNTEAFF,-,TRBV13,TRBJ1-1,-
TGCGCCAGCAGCCATGATCCTCGGGGGGATACGCAGTATTTT,CASSHDPRGDTQYF,-,TRBV4-1,TRBJ2-3,-
TGTGCCAGCAGCTCTCTAGACAGGGGGAATGAGCAGTTCTTC,CASSSLDRGNEQFF,-,TRBV5-4,TRBJ2-1,TRBD1
TGTGCCACCAGCAGAGCGTGGCAGCCGTACAATGAGCAGTTCTTC,CATSRAWQPYNEQFF,-,TRBV15,TRBJ2-1,-
TGTGCCAGCTCACCATCCACGGACAGGTTGTCGAGGACCCAGTACTTC,CASSPSTDRLSRTQYF,-,TRBV18,TRBJ2-5,TRBD1
TGTGCCAGCAGCCGGACTAGCGGGAGGGGATCCTACAATGAGCAGTTCTTC,CASSRTSGRGSYNEQFF,-,TRBV2,TRBJ2-1,TRBD2
TGTGCCAGCAGTTCCTGGGGGCAGAATATCATAGGGGCTTTCTTT,CASSSWGQNIIGAFF,-,TRBV28,TRBJ1-1,-
TGTGCCAGCACCCCCCTAGCCCAGGGGTGGACTGAAGCTTTCTTT,CASTPLAQGWTEAFF,-,TRBV28,TRBJ1-1,-
TGTGCCAGCAGCCAGGAACTCTCCGCCGGGGAGCTGTTTTTT,CASSQELSAGELFF,-,TRBV7-6,TRBJ2-2,-
TGTGCCAGCAGCCCTGTCGGGGACAGGGCTTTACACGAGCAGTACTTC,CASSPVGDRALHEQYF,-,TRBV11-2,TRBJ2-7,TRBD1
TGTGCCAGCTCACCAATGGGGCGGGAGACCCAGTACTTC,CASSPMGRETQYF,few,TRBV18,TRBJ2-5,-
TGTGCCACCAGCAGAGATCTAGGGGCTGGGGCCAACGTCCTGACTTTC,CATSRDLGAGANVLTF,-,TRBV15,TRBJ2-6,-
TGCGCCAGCACGCTAGCGGGAGGCAATGAGCAGTTCTTC,CASTLAGGNEQFF,-,TRBV5-1,TRBJ2-1,TRBD2
TGCGCCAGCAGCCCGGACGGAACTAGAGGAGCTAACTATGGCTACACCTTC,CASSPDGTRGANYGYTF,-,TRBV5-1,TRBJ1-2,-
TGTGCCAGCAGCTCCCAAGTGCGGGAGCAGTACTTC,CASSSQVREQYF,-,TRBV7-9,TRBJ2-7,-
TGTGCCAGCAGCGTACGCGGCACCGGGGAGCTGTTTTTT,CASSVRGTGELFF,-,TRBV9,TRBJ2-2,-
TGTGCCAGCAGTGGGGCCGGGGGCTGGACTGAAGCTTTCTTT,CASSGAGGWTEAFF,-,TRBV25-1,TRBJ1-1,-
TGTGCCAGCAGTGTGGGTCTTATCTACGAGCAGTACTTC,CASSVGLIYEQYF,-,TRBV6-5,TRBJ2-7,-
TGTGCCAGCAGCCTTCGCCCTAGCGGGAATCTTGGGACCTACAATGAGCAGTTCTTC,CASSLRPSGNLGTYNEQFF,-,TRBV27,TRBJ2-1,TRBD2
TGTGCCAGCAGCTATCGGGGTAGCAATCAGCCCCAGCATTTT,CASSYRGSNQPQHF,few,TRBV7-9,TRBJ1-5,-
TGTGCCAGCAGCTTAGACCGGGGGCGGCAAGAGACCCAGTACTTC,CASSLDRGRQETQYF,-,TRBV7-2,TRBJ2-5,-
TGTGCCAGCACCCCGCGGGAGGCTTCGAGGGAGCAGTACTTC,CASTPREASREQYF,-,TRBV2,TRBJ2-7,TRBD2
TGTGCCAGTAGAAAAACCGGGACAGGGGATCAGCCCCAGCATTTT,CASRKTGTGDQPQHF,-,TRBV19,TRBJ1-5,TRBD1
TGTGCCAGCAGCTTGGAGGTGGGGAACACTGAAGCTTTCTTT,CASSLEVGNTEAFF,-,TRBV5-6,TRBJ1-1,-
TGTGCCAGCAGCCAAGAACGGACCCGGGGTACTGAAGCTTTCTTT,CASSQERTRGTEAFF,-,TRBV14,TRBJ1-1,-